These T cell receptor beta chains were read from a single sample in a study of pediatric ulcerative colitis. Repertoires were generated with immunoSEQ multiplex PCR, while TCRdb's copy carries only in-frame clones and drops some. The data hold some 24,000 clones, with 55% to 75% observed a single time. The sequencing sample was made of gut tissue. The receptor source for this set is a boy between 10 and 17 years old with severe ulcerative colitis. Both conserved end residues are part of each CDR3. The order of the fields is CDR3 length, D gene, J gene, V gene, CDR3 protein. A D gene is named only where the DNA matches it firmly.

length: 14
D: .
J: TRBJ2-7
V: TRBV2
CDR3: CASQPQRDTYEQYF

length: 15
D: TRBD2
J: TRBJ2-1
V: TRBV30
CDR3: CAWSGPGLAVNEQFF

length: 13
D: .
J: TRBJ2-2
V: TRBV11-1
CDR3: CASSRGQSGELFF

length: 15
D: .
J: TRBJ2-3
V: TRBV6-1
CDR3: CASRSYGGVTDTQYF

length: 15
D: .
J: TRBJ1-3
V: TRBV30
CDR3: CAWVGELYSGNTIYF

length: 15
D: TRBD2
J: TRBJ2-3
V: TRBV27
CDR3: CASSFRLARTDTQYF

length: 14
D: .
J: TRBJ1-3
V: TRBV9
CDR3: CASSVGTSGNTIYF

length: 11
D: .
J: TRBJ1-1
V: TRBV7-9
CDR3: CASSLNRGAFF

length: 15
D: .
J: TRBJ2-2
V: TRBV6-4
CDR3: CARPYLVRDPGELFF

length: 13
D: .
J: TRBJ1-3
V: TRBV23-1
CDR3: CARGWVLGNTIYF

length: 11
D: .
J: TRBJ2-2
V: TRBV30
CDR3: CAWSQSGELFF

length: 18
D: TRBD2
J: TRBJ2-1
V: TRBV27
CDR3: CASSIRTSGRPLDNEQFF

length: 13
D: .
J: TRBJ2-7
V: TRBV7-8
CDR3: CASSPQILYEQYF

length: 15
D: .
J: TRBJ1-1
V: TRBV2
CDR3: CASSDRVGRGTEAFF

length: 15
D: TRBD2
J: TRBJ2-1
V: TRBV5-4
CDR3: CASSLDREAYNEQFF

length: 14
D: TRBD2
J: TRBJ2-1
V: TRBV7-9
CDR3: CASSFAGGSDEQFF

length: 13
D: .
J: TRBJ1-2
V: TRBV2
CDR3: CASVGQSSYGYTF

length: 14
D: TRBD2
J: TRBJ2-1
V: TRBV11-1
CDR3: CASSLMVAGHEQFF

length: 16
D: TRBD2
J: TRBJ2-7
V: TRBV5-4
CDR3: CASSQGTSGSSYEQYF

length: 15
D: TRBD1
J: TRBJ2-5
V: TRBV19
CDR3: CASANDRDIGETQYF

length: 12
D: .
J: TRBJ1-2
V: TRBV6-6
CDR3: CASSYTAEGYTF

length: 16
D: .
J: TRBJ1-2
V: TRBV5-5
CDR3: CASSLTSSTDNYGYTF

length: 12
D: .
J: TRBJ2-7
V: TRBV7-9
CDR3: CASSLGFSEQYF

length: 13
D: TRBD2
J: TRBJ2-1
V: TRBV6-4
CDR3: CASSGTSEGEQFF

length: 13
D: TRBD1
J: TRBJ2-2
V: TRBV7-2
CDR3: CASSLQGVGGLFF

length: 17
D: TRBD2
J: TRBJ2-7
V: TRBV7-8
CDR3: CASSFRPGTSGSYEQYF

length: 18
D: .
J: TRBJ2-3
V: TRBV7-6
CDR3: CASSRQASGILSTDTQYF

length: 17
D: .
J: TRBJ2-1
V: TRBV4-2
CDR3: CASSQFGTASSYNEQFF

length: 14
D: TRBD2
J: TRBJ2-5
V: TRBV11-2
CDR3: CASSLSGSGETQYF

length: 11
D: .
J: TRBJ2-7
V: TRBV7-2
CDR3: CASSLLYEQYF

length: 11
D: .
J: TRBJ2-1
V: TRBV6-5
CDR3: CASSYGWEQFF

length: 14
D: TRBD1
J: TRBJ2-1
V: TRBV12-5
CDR3: CASGLGQGENEQFF

length: 13
D: .
J: TRBJ1-6
V: TRBV7-6
CDR3: CASSRGPDSPLHF

length: 15
D: TRBD1
J: TRBJ1-6
V: TRBV27
CDR3: CASSFRPTGNSPLHF

length: 15
D: .
J: TRBJ1-1
V: TRBV9
CDR3: CASSPQGLGTTEAFF

length: 17
D: TRBD2
J: TRBJ2-1
V: TRBV13
CDR3: CASSLVGGLVENYEQFF

length: 18
D: TRBD2
J: TRBJ2-7
V: TRBV11-2
CDR3: CASSLDWSLAGETYEQYF

length: 12
D: TRBD1
J: TRBJ2-5
V: TRBV30
CDR3: CAGQGWGETQYF

length: 15
D: TRBD2
J: TRBJ2-1
V: TRBV4-2
CDR3: CASSQTSGSYNEQFF

length: 15
D: .
J: TRBJ2-2
V: TRBV11-3
CDR3: CASSLVLADTGELFF

length: 14
D: .
J: TRBJ1-4
V: TRBV10-2
CDR3: CASSEGRGSEKLFF

length: 16
D: .
J: TRBJ1-4
V: TRBV5-1
CDR3: CASSLGQGATNEKLFF

length: 15
D: TRBD1
J: TRBJ1-3
V: TRBV27
CDR3: CASSRQGATGNTIYF

length: 16
D: .
J: TRBJ1-1
V: TRBV5-1
CDR3: CASSPYGGGGGTEAFF

length: 14
D: TRBD1
J: TRBJ1-1
V: TRBV7-9
CDR3: CASSLPTGGGEAFF

length: 14
D: TRBD1
J: TRBJ2-7
V: TRBV5-1
CDR3: CASSVGQGSYEQYF

length: 15
D: TRBD1
J: TRBJ2-7
V: TRBV5-6
CDR3: CASSLGPTGGYEQYF

length: 14
D: TRBD1
J: TRBJ2-7
V: TRBV7-2
CDR3: CASSPGTGFYEQYF

length: 13
D: .
J: TRBJ2-1
V: TRBV4-3
CDR3: CASSQLVGNEQFF

length: 16
D: .
J: TRBJ2-6
V: TRBV15
CDR3: CATSRESGGGANVLTF

length: 11
D: .
J: TRBJ1-2
V: TRBV6-5
CDR3: CASRRFYGYTF

length: 11
D: .
J: TRBJ2-3
V: TRBV6-5
CDR3: CASGSTDTQYF

length: 13
D: .
J: TRBJ2-2
V: TRBV5-4
CDR3: CASSLQPSGELFF

length: 14
D: .
J: TRBJ2-3
V: TRBV4-3
CDR3: CASSQDTRTDTQYF

length: 14
D: TRBD1
J: TRBJ1-4
V: TRBV7-3
CDR3: CASSTTGGSEKLFF

length: 14
D: .
J: TRBJ2-7
V: TRBV5-1
CDR3: CASSLVSGNAEQYF

length: 13
D: .
J: TRBJ2-7
V: TRBV30
CDR3: CAWSRGTLGEQYF